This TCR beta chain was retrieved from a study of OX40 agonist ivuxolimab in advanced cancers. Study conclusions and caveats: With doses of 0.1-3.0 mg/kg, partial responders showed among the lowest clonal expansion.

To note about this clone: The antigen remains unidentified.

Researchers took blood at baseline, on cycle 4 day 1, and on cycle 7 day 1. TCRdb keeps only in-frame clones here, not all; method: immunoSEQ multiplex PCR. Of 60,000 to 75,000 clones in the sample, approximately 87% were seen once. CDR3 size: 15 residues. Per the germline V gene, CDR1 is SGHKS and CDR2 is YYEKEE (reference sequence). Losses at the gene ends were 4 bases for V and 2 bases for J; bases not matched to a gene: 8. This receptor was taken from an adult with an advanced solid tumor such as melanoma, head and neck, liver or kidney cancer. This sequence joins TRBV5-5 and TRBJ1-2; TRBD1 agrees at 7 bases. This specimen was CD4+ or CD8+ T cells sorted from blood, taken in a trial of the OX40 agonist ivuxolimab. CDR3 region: CASSPPGTENYGYTF. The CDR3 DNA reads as TGTGCCAGCAGCCCACCCGGGACAGAGAACTATGGCTACACCTTC.